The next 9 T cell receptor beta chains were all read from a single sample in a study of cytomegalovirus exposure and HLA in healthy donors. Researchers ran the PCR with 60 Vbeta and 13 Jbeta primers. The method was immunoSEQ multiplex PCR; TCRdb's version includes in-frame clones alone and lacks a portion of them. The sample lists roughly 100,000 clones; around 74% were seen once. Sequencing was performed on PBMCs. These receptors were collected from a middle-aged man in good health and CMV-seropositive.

CDR3 sequence (DNA): TGCGCCAGCAGCTCGCGGACAGGGGGCGAGGGTAACTATGGCTACACCTTC. It is translated as CASSSRTGGEGNYGYTF. This sequence joins TRBV5-1 and TRBJ1-2; 11 positions match TRBD1. The CDR3 sequence is 17 residues long. In germline, CDR1 is SGHRS, CDR2 YFSETQ. J gave up 1 base and V 3 bases, and 8 bases lay outside the gene matches.

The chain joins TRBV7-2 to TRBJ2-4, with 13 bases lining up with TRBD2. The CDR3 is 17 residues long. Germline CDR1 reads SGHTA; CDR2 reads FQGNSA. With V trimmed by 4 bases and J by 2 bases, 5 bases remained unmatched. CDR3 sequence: CASSYRLAGGPKNIQYF. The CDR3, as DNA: TGTGCCAGCAGCTACCGACTAGCGGGAGGACCCAAAAACATTCAGTACTTC.

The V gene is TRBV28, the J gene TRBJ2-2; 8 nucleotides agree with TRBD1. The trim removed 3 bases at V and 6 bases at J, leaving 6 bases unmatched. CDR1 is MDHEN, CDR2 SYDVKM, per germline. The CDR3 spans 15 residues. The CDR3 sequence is CASSLGSTGAGELFF. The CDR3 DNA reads TGTGCCAGCAGTTTGGGATCGACAGGGGCCGGGGAGCTGTTTTTT.

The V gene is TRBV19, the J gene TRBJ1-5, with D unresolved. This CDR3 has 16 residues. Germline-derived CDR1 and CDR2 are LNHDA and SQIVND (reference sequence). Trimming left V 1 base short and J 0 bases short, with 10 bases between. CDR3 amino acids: CASSIARGTSNQPQHF. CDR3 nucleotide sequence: TGTGCCAGTAGTATAGCGCGCGGTACTAGCAATCAGCCCCAGCATTTT.

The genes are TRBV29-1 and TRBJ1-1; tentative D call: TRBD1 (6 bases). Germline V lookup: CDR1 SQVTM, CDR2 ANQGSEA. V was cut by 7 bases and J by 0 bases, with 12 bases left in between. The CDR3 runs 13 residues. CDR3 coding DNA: TGCAGCGCGGACGGACAGTTGAACACTGAAGCTTTCTTT. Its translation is CSADGQLNTEAFF.

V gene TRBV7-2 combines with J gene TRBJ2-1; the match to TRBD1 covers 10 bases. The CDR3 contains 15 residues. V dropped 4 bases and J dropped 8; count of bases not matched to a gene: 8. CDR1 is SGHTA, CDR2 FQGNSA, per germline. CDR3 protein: CASSYRDRGFDEQFF. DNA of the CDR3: TGTGCCAGCAGCTACCGGGACAGGGGTTTCGATGAGCAGTTCTTC.

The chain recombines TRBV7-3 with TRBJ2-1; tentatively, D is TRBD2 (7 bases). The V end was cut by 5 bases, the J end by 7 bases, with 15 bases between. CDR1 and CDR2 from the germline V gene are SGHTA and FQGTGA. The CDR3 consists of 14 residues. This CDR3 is CASSQGGARNEQFF. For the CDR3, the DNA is TGTGCCAGCAGCCAAGGGGGGGCGAGGAATGAGCAGTTCTTC.

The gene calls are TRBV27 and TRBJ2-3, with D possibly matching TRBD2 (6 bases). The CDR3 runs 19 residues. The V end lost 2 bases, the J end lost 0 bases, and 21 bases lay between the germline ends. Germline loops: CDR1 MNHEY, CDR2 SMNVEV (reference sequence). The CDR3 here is CASSLTPPPGGESTDTQYF. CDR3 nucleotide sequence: TGTGCCAGCAGTTTAACACCCCCCCCTGGCGGGGAGAGCACAGATACGCAGTATTTT.

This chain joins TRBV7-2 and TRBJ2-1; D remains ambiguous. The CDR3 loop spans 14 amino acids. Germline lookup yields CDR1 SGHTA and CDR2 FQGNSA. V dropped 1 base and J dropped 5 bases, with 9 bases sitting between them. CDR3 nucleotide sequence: TGTGCCAGCAGCTTAGTAATGGGCAACAATGAGCAGTTCTTC. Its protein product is CASSLVMGNNEQFF.